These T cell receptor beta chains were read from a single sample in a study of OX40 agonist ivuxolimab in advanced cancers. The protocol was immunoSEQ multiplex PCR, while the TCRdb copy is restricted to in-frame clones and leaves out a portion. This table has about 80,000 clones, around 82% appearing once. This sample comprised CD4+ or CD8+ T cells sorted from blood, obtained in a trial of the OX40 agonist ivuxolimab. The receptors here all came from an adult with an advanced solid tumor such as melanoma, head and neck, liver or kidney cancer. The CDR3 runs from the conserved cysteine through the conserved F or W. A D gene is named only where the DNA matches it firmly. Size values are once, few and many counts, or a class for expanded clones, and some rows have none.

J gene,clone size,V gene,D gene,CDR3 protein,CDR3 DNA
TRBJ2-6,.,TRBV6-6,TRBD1,CASSPGTDRLILTF,TGTGCCAGCAGCCCCGGGACAGATCGTCTAATCCTGACTTTC
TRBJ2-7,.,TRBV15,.,CATSRRYSESGDSGEQYF,TGTGCCACCAGCCGACGATACTCCGAGTCGGGGGACTCGGGCGAGCAGTACTTC
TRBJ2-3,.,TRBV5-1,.,CASRFRDGDTDTQYF,TGCGCCAGCAGATTCCGGGACGGTGACACAGATACGCAGTATTTT
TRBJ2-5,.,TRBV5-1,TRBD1,CASSHPGQGETQYF,TGCGCCAGCAGCCACCCGGGACAGGGGGAGACCCAGTACTTC
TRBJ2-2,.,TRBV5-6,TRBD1,CASSAIPGQGLGTGELFF,TGTGCCAGCAGCGCAATTCCGGGACAGGGATTAGGAACCGGGGAGCTGTTTTTT
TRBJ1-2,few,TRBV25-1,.,CASSELGYGYTF,TGTGCCAGCAGTGAGCTCGGGTATGGCTACACCTTC
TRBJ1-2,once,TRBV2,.,CASSVGVDYGYTF,TGTGCCAGCAGTGTAGGGGTAGACTATGGCTACACCTTC
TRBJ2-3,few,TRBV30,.,CAWSAGQSTDTQYF,TGTGCCTGGAGCGCGGGACAGAGCACAGATACGCAGTATTTT
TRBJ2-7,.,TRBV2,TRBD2,CASSWTSGYEQYF,TGTGCCAGCAGTTGGACTAGCGGTTACGAGCAGTACTTC
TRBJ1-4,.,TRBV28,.,CASSLGGGATNEKLFF,TGTGCCAGCAGTTTGGGGGGGGGAGCGACTAATGAAAAACTGTTTTTT
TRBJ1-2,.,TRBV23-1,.,CASSQSFDFRDSNNYGYTF,TGCGCCAGCAGTCAATCATTCGATTTTAGAGACAGTAATAACTATGGCTACACCTTC
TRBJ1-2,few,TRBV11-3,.,CASSSRVDGYTF,TGTGCCAGCAGCTCCAGGGTAGATGGCTACACCTTC
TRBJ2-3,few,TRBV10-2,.,CASSEWGRITDTQYF,TGCGCCAGCAGTGAGTGGGGGAGGATAACAGATACGCAGTATTTT
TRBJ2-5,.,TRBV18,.,CASSLLAWETQYF,TGTGCCAGCTCCCTCCTTGCTTGGGAGACCCAGTACTTC
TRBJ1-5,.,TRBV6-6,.,CASSASNQPQHF,TGTGCCAGCAGTGCGAGCAATCAGCCCCAGCATTTT
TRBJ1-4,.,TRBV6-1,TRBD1,CASTGTGVWEKLFF,TGTGCCAGCACCGGGACAGGGGTGTGGGAAAAACTGTTTTTT
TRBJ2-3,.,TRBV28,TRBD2,CASSSGLAGLDTQYF,TGTGCCAGCAGTTCGGGACTAGCGGGGCTAGATACGCAGTATTTT
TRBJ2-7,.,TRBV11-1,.,CASSLRGHEQYF,TGTGCCAGCAGCCTCAGGGGACACGAGCAGTACTTC
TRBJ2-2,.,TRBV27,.,CASSLSYTGELFF,TGTGCCAGCAGTTTATCCTACACCGGGGAGCTGTTTTTT
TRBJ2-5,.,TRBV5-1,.,CASSLGEAQETQYF,TGCGCCAGCAGCTTGGGGGAGGCCCAAGAGACCCAGTACTTC
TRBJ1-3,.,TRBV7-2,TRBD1,CASSSTGVGNTIYF,TGTGCCAGCAGCTCCACAGGGGTAGGAAACACCATATATTTT
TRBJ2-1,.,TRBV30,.,CAWTLRGGEQFF,TGTGCCTGGACCCTGAGGGGAGGTGAGCAGTTCTTC
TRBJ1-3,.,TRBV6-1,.,CASRDPGNTIYF,TGTGCCAGCAGGGATCCTGGAAACACCATATATTTT
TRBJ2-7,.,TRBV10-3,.,CAISERTGTPYEQYF,TGTGCCATCAGTGAGCGAACAGGGACCCCCTACGAGCAGTACTTC
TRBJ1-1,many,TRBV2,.,CASSGTGGATEAFF,TGTGCCAGCAGTGGGACCGGGGGAGCCACTGAAGCTTTCTTT
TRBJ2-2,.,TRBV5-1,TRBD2,CASSLGTSGTGELFF,TGCGCCAGCAGCTTGGGGACTAGTGGCACCGGGGAGCTGTTTTTT
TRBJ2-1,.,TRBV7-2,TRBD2,CASSPISGGVYNEQFF,TGTGCCAGCAGCCCAATTAGCGGGGGCGTCTACAATGAGCAGTTCTTC
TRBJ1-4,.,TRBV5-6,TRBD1,CASSLSGQGKNEKLFF,TGTGCCAGCAGCTTATCCGGACAGGGGAAGAATGAAAAACTGTTTTTT
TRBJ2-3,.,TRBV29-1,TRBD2,CSGRTSGTDTQYF,TGCAGCGGAAGGACTAGCGGCACAGATACGCAGTATTTT
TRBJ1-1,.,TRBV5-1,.,CASSLEGGTTEAFF,TGCGCCAGCAGCTTGGAGGGAGGAACCACTGAAGCTTTCTTT
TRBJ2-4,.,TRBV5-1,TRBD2,CASSFAGGPSLNIQYF,TGCGCCAGCAGCTTTGCGGGAGGGCCCTCCTTAAACATTCAGTACTTC
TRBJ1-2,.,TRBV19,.,CASSISEGVNYGYTF,TGTGCCAGTAGTATTTCCGAGGGGGTGAACTATGGCTACACCTTC
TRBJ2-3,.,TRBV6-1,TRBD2,CASSEGAGAHTDTQYF,TGTGCCAGCAGTGAAGGCGCGGGAGCGCACACAGATACGCAGTATTTT
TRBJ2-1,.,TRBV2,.,CASRYGADVYNEQFF,TGTGCCAGCAGATACGGCGCGGATGTCTACAATGAGCAGTTCTTC